This TCR beta chain was recorded in a study of PD-L1 blockade in urothelial cancer. Study-level background: Blood analysis was done at 3 weeks (second dose) and 6 weeks after treatment began. Among blood samples, the median T cell count was approximately 140,000.

On this clone: One junction end disagrees with the germline gene, perhaps due to a read error.

The CDR3 totals 14 residues. CDR1 is SGHKS, CDR2 YYEKEE, per germline (reference sequence). Method: immunoSEQ multiplex PCR; TCRdb's copy keeps in-frame clones and lacks some. The sample lists some 100,000 clones, roughly nine tenths occurring once. This TCR was recovered from a woman older than 75 with urothelial cancer. The sample was PBMCs, taken around atezolizumab (anti-PD-L1) treatment. The chain has TRBV5-5 and TRBJ2-7; D remains unclear. This CDR3 reads CASTLVPGPYEQYF. The CDR3, as DNA: TGTGCCAGCACCTTGGTTCCCGGTCCCTACGAGCAGTACTTC.